A selection of T cell receptor beta chains follows, all from one sample in a study of immune cell composition in non-small cell lung cancer. Data came from immunoSEQ multiplex PCR; TCRdb stores just in-frame clones and leaves some out. The table has 2,000 to 2,500 clones, around 74% seen once. The sequencing sample was made of lung tumor tissue. These receptors all come from a human donor with non-small cell lung cancer. CDR3s include the opening cysteine and the closing phenylalanine or tryptophan. D genes are given only for firm matches. Clone size is given for some rows only: seen once, a few or many times, or a class if the clone is expanded.

j_call: TRBJ2-7; v_call: TRBV27; clone_size: .; d_call: TRBD1; cdr3_nt: TGTGCCAGCAGTCCTGACAGGGGGCGGGAGCAGTACTTC; cdr3_aa: CASSPDRGREQYF
j_call: TRBJ2-3; v_call: TRBV7-3; clone_size: .; d_call: TRBD2; cdr3_nt: TGTGCCAGCGGGGGAGGGAGCACAGATACGCAGTATTTT; cdr3_aa: CASGGGSTDTQYF
j_call: TRBJ2-1; v_call: TRBV18; clone_size: .; d_call: TRBD1; cdr3_nt: TGTGCCAGCTCAGAACCAGGGGGTCGGGATAGTGAGCAGTTCTTC; cdr3_aa: CASSEPGGRDSEQFF
j_call: TRBJ2-1; v_call: TRBV19; clone_size: .; d_call: .; cdr3_nt: TGTGCCAGTAGTATAGGGGGACTCCCTGGGGGAGAGCAGTTCTTC; cdr3_aa: CASSIGGLPGGEQFF
j_call: TRBJ2-1; v_call: TRBV5-4; clone_size: .; d_call: .; cdr3_nt: TGTGCCAGCAGCCCGGGACTGAGCTCCTACAATGAGCAGTTCTTC; cdr3_aa: CASSPGLSSYNEQFF
j_call: TRBJ2-1; v_call: TRBV5-6; clone_size: .; d_call: TRBD2; cdr3_nt: TGTGCCAGCAGCTTGAGCGGGAGCGGTTACAATGAGCAGTTCTTC; cdr3_aa: CASSLSGSGYNEQFF
j_call: TRBJ2-1; v_call: TRBV27; clone_size: once; d_call: .; cdr3_nt: TGTGCCAGCAAGGGGGGTAAGCGGGAAATCTACAATGAGCAGTTCTTC; cdr3_aa: CASKGGKREIYNEQFF
j_call: TRBJ2-7; v_call: TRBV27; clone_size: .; d_call: .; cdr3_nt: TGTGCCAGCGGACAGACGTCCGAGCAGTACTTC; cdr3_aa: CASGQTSEQYF
j_call: TRBJ2-7; v_call: TRBV4-2; clone_size: .; d_call: TRBD2; cdr3_nt: TGTGCCAGCAGCCTAACCTGGACTAGTAGGGACGAGCAGTACTTC; cdr3_aa: CASSLTWTSRDEQYF
j_call: TRBJ2-2; v_call: TRBV18; clone_size: .; d_call: .; cdr3_nt: TGTGCCAGCTCACCAAGGCTAGCTGTAAACACCGGGGAGCTGTTTTTT; cdr3_aa: CASSPRLAVNTGELFF
j_call: TRBJ2-3; v_call: TRBV2; clone_size: .; d_call: TRBD1; cdr3_nt: TGTGCCAGCACCGAAGGTTGGACAGGGAAAGATACGCAGTATTTT; cdr3_aa: CASTEGWTGKDTQYF
j_call: TRBJ2-7; v_call: TRBV27; clone_size: .; d_call: TRBD2; cdr3_nt: TGTGCCAGCAGTTCCGCCGGGACTACGCCCGAGCAGTACTTC; cdr3_aa: CASSSAGTTPEQYF
j_call: TRBJ1-1; v_call: TRBV27; clone_size: large; d_call: .; cdr3_nt: TGTGCCAGCCGAAAGAGGTTTGAAGCTTTCTTT; cdr3_aa: CASRKRFEAFF
j_call: TRBJ2-1; v_call: TRBV7-2; clone_size: .; d_call: TRBD2; cdr3_nt: TGTGCCAGCAGCTTCCTGGCGGGGGGGGGTGAGCAGTTCTTC; cdr3_aa: CASSFLAGGGEQFF
j_call: TRBJ2-7; v_call: TRBV29-1; clone_size: .; d_call: .; cdr3_nt: TGCAGCGTCCGACAGGCTAGCTCCTACGAGCAGTACTTC; cdr3_aa: CSVRQASSYEQYF
j_call: TRBJ1-1; v_call: TRBV5-1; clone_size: .; d_call: TRBD1; cdr3_nt: TGCGCCAGCAGCTTGGGAGGGGGCGCGAAAGGTACTGAAGCTTTCTTT; cdr3_aa: CASSLGGGAKGTEAFF
j_call: TRBJ2-3; v_call: TRBV6-1; clone_size: .; d_call: .; cdr3_nt: TGTGCCAGCGACCCAGGGCACGGGACAGATACGCAGTATTTT; cdr3_aa: CASDPGHGTDTQYF
j_call: TRBJ2-5; v_call: TRBV5-1; clone_size: .; d_call: TRBD2; cdr3_nt: TGCGCCAGCAGCTTGTGGACTAGCGGGAGGGGAGCAACCCAAGAGACCCAGTACTTC; cdr3_aa: CASSLWTSGRGATQETQYF